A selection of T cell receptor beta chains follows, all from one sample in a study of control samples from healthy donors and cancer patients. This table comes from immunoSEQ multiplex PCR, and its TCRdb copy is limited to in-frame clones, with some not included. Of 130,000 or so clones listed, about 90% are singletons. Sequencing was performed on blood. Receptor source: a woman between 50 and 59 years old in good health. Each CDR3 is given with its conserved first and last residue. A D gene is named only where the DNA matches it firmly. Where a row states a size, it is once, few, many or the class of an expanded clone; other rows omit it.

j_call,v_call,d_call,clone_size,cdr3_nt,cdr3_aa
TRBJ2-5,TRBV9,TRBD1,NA,TGTGCCAGCAGCCTCGGACAGGGCCAAGAGACCCAGTACTTC,CASSLGQGQETQYF
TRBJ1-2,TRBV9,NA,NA,TGTGCCAGCAGCGTGCCTTTGGGGCAGGGCTATGGCTACACCTTC,CASSVPLGQGYGYTF
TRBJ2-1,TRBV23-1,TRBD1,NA,TGCGCCAGCAGTCAAAACAGGGGGCGCGTCCCCCCCTACAATGAGCAGTTCTTC,CASSQNRGRVPPYNEQFF
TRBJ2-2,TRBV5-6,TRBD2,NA,TGTGCCAGCAGCGGCGGGACTAGGGGCACCGGGGAGCTGTTTTTT,CASSGGTRGTGELFF
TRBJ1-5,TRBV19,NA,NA,TGTGCCAGTAGTATTCGGCAACAGCTCGTCGGTAGCAATCAGCCCCAGCATTTT,CASSIRQQLVGSNQPQHF
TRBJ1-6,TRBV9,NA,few,TGTGCCAGCAGCCCCAACGGGCAGGGCGGACCCCTCCACTTT,CASSPNGQGGPLHF
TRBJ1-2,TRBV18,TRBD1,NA,TGTGCCAGCTCAGCGGGACAGGGGGCCAGCTATGGCTACACCTTC,CASSAGQGASYGYTF
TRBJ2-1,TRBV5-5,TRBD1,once,TGTGCCAGCAGCTTGGTCCTGGACAGGGAGCAGTTCTTC,CASSLVLDREQFF
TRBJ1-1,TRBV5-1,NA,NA,TGCGCCAGCAGCTTGGCAGGGACGAACACTGAAGCTTTCTTT,CASSLAGTNTEAFF
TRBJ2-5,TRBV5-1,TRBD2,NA,TGCGCCAGCAGCGGCGGGACTAGCAGAGAGACCCAGTACTTC,CASSGGTSRETQYF
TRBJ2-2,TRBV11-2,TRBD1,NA,TGTGCCAGCAGAACCTTGACGTACGGATCAGGGGGCGCATCCGGGGAGCTGTTTTTT,CASRTLTYGSGGASGELFF
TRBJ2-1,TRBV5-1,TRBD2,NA,TGCGCCAGCAGGCGGACTAGCGGTAACTCCTACAATGAGCAGTTCTTC,CASRRTSGNSYNEQFF
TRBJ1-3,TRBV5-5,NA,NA,TGTGCCAGCAGTTTTAGGCCCTCTGGAAACACCATATATTTT,CASSFRPSGNTIYF
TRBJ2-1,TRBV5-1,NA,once,TGCGCCAGCAGCTCCCCAGCTGATGAGCAGTTCTTC,CASSSPADEQFF
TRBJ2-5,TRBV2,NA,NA,TGTGCCAGCAGTGAATTGTCAGAGACCCAGTACTTC,CASSELSETQYF
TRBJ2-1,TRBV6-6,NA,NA,TGTGCCAGCACCACGCCGGACGACCCGGAGCAGTTCTTC,CASTTPDDPEQFF
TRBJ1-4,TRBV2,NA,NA,TGTGCCAGCAGGAAGGGGACGGCAACTAATGAAAAACTGTTTTTT,CASRKGTATNEKLFF
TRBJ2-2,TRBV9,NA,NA,TGTGCCAGCAGCCCCCAGGGTAGGGCGAACACCGGGGAGCTGTTTTTT,CASSPQGRANTGELFF
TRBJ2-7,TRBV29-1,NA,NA,TGCAGCGTTGATGTGACAGGTGGCTACGAGCAGTACTTC,CSVDVTGGYEQYF
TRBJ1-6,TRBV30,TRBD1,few,TGTGCCTGGAGTGTAGGGACAGGCAGAACTTCACCCCTCCACTTT,CAWSVGTGRTSPLHF
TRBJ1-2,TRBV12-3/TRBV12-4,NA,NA,TGTGCCAGCAGCCTTCTACGAGATGGCTACACCTTC,CASSLLRDGYTF
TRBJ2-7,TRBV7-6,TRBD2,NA,TGTGCCAGCAGCAACATAGCGGGGGGGCCCGGCGAGCAGTACTTC,CASSNIAGGPGEQYF
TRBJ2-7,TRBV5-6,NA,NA,TGTGCCAGCAGCGTGGTAAGGGGTCGGATCACCTACGAGCAGTACTTC,CASSVVRGRITYEQYF
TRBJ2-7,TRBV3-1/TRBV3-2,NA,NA,TGTGCCAGCAGCCAAGAAGGATTCGACGAGCAGTACTTC,CASSQEGFDEQYF
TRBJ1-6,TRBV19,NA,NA,TGTGCCAGCTCTGAAGGCGAATATAATTCACCCCTCCACTTT,CASSEGEYNSPLHF
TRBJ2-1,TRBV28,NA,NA,TGTGCCAGCAGTTTACGGGGAGTCCCCTACAATGAGCAGTTCTTC,CASSLRGVPYNEQFF
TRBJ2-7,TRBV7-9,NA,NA,TGTGCCAGCAGCTTAGCCGGAGGGGGCGGTTCGGGCGAGCAGTACTTC,CASSLAGGGGSGEQYF
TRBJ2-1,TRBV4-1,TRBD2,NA,TGCGCCAGCAGCCATCTCCCCGGGACTAGCGGGGGGGCCTACAATGAGCAGTTCTTC,CASSHLPGTSGGAYNEQFF
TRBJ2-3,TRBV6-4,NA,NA,TGTGCCAGCAGTGACGGGCAGGTCACAGATACGCAGTATTTT,CASSDGQVTDTQYF
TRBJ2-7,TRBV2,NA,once,TGTGCCAGCAGTGCTCTGATAGCGACCTACGAGCAGTACTTC,CASSALIATYEQYF
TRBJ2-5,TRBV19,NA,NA,TGTGCCAGTAGTATAGGCTCAGCCCAAGAGACCCAGTACTTC,CASSIGSAQETQYF